This TCR beta chain originates from a study of shared clonotypes between healthy human individuals (dated by TCRdb to about 2020). Broadly, across the study: The cohort included a few men and a couple of women between 18 and 49 years of age. Blood TCR repertoires of five healthy adults were deeply sequenced to estimate repertoire size and the extent of clonotype sharing between individuals. Leukapheresis yielded between about 0.9 and 9 billion PBMCs per donor. For each donor, three plates each were used for CD4 naive and CD4 memory, two plates were used for CD8 naive, and one plate was used for CD8 memory. To increase sequencing depth and limit assay-specific biases, TCR repertoire library preparation and sequencing were carried out by different laboratories using diverse techniques. General findings and caveats noted by the study authors: Even with the large sequencing depth, rarefaction of the sorted-subset datasets indicated that sequencing was incomplete. Naive subsets generally had larger estimated clonotype richness than memory subsets. Pairwise subsampling indicated that sequencing depth was expected to affect the degree of clonotype sharing among donors. Sampling was restricted to blood, and TCR repertoires in tissue are likely to differ from TCR repertoires in blood. Compared with non-shared clonotypes, the clonotypes found in all four sorted-subset donors had higher generation probabilities. The genetic and exposure-history diversity represented was limited by the small number of donors. When a handful of donors were compared, the shared fraction of clonotypes was roughly 5% for naive CD4, approximately 3.3% for naive CD8, 2% to 2.5% for memory CD4, and 0.4% for memory CD8.

On this clone: No cognate antigen has been identified for it. Base qualities are missing; no much larger clone stands one base away.

Using the deep immunoSEQ assay, TCR CDR3 regions were amplified from genomic DNA by multiplex PCR. For each cell subset, the extracted genomic DNA was distributed evenly across all wells of several immunoSEQ 96-well plates, and each plate served as one replicate. For sorted subsets, each replicate PCR was loaded with 200 ng genomic DNA, equivalent to 25,000 to 35,000 T cell genomes. Purified libraries were quantified with a Qubit 3.0 fluorometer, sized on a Bioanalyzer 2100, and re-quantified with the KAPA Library Quantification kit. Every immunoSEQ 96-well plate was sequenced on a dedicated single-read 150-cycle Illumina NextSeq 550 flow cell. The authors processed their data as follows. The immunoSEQ output contained only junctional sequences without quality scores, so filtering could not match that applied to full-length reads. Sequences were annotated with PyIR, a Python wrapper for IgBLAST v1.9, and V/J genes and CDR3 were assigned using IMGT germline references. Reads were filtered out if the reads had weak V/J assignments (E-value above 1e-6), no CDR3, stop codons, out-of-frame junctions, or ambiguous translated residues. A V3J clonotype was defined by an identical inferred V gene, J gene, and CDR3 amino acid sequence. Percentage overlap between repertoires was calculated by dividing the number of shared unique clonotypes by the size of the smaller repertoire. Repertoire richness was assessed with RTK rarefaction, the Chao1 estimator, and Recon v2.1 estimates of unobserved clonotypes. Generation probabilities for all TCRbeta clonotypes obtained by the gDNA method from a handful of donors were computed using OLGA. What TCRdb holds here is the immuneACCESS table cut down to in-frame rearrangements. Part of the clones is not present; checked against another copy, under half of the missing clones reflect an unresolved V gene, and the others are unexplained. V and J calls and clone size are as listed in that table; D and trimming were resolved from the DNA. This sample comprises hundreds of thousands of clones, 95% to 96% of them detected only once. Of the sample, less than 0.12% falls within the top ten clones.

CD8 naive samples consisted of CD45RO-negative cells that were positively selected for CCR7, yielding a CD45RA+CCR7+ population without TemRA cells. The donors were healthy, HIV-negative adults who had no recently reported acute infections or vaccinations. Every donor was a Caucasian adult living in Nashville, Tennessee, USA. Blood was collected by leukapheresis, and PBMCs were isolated by Ficoll-Histopaque density gradient centrifugation and then cryopreserved in liquid nitrogen vapor phase. Analytical flow cytometry was used to check the purity and quantity of every magnetically sorted T cell population. Each sorted fraction had its genomic DNA isolated and then quantified by UV absorbance on a Nanodrop 2000c. The receptor was derived from a woman younger than 45 in good health. The sequencing input was naive CD8+ T cells sorted from blood. The cell subset or site tag for this specimen amounts to: CD45RA+CCR7+.

The DNA sequence reads TGTGCCAGCAGCCCGTTCGGCGGGAGCACAGATACGCAGTATTTT. Translated, this gives CASSPFGGSTDTQYF. The sequence is built from TRBV7-9 and TRBJ2-3; TRBD2 is possibly the D segment (5 matching bases). V and J are truncated by 5 bases and 0 bases respectively, leaving an intervening sequence of 12 bases. The CDR3 starts with the cysteine, ends with the phenylalanine, and has 15 residues. The CDR3 DNA has 45 bases and is translated from base 1. CDR1 SEHNR and CDR2 FQNEAQ were looked up in the germline V gene (reference sequence). With all but the CDR3 taken from the reference TRBV7-9 and TRBJ2-3 genes, the full variable domain is: DTGVSQNPRHKITKRGQNVTFRCDPISEHNRLYWYRQTLGQGPEFLTYFQNEAQLEKSRLLSDRFSAERPKGSFSTLEIQRTEQGDSAMYLCASSPFGGSTDTQYFGPGTRLTVL.